The 15 T cell receptor beta chains below were found in one sample sequenced in a study of shared clonotypes between healthy human individuals. TCRdb's table, derived via immunoSEQ multiplex PCR, lists solely in-frame clones and lacks some. The sample contains some 1.5 million clones, around 97% of which appear only once. The specimen sequenced was naive CD4+ T cells sorted from blood. Subset described: CD45RA+ positively selected. These receptors all come from a man aged 25 to 45 in good health.

This chain joins TRBV13 and TRBJ2-2; TRBD2 might be the D (6 bases). V lost 3 bases to trimming and J lost 2 bases, with 19 bases between them. This CDR3 has 18 amino acids. CDR1 PRHDT and CDR2 FYEKMQ come from the germline V gene (reference sequence). DNA of the CDR3: TGTGCCAGCAGCTTGCGGGGCCCGGGACTGAAAAACACCGGGGAGCTGTTTTTT. It codes for CASSLRGPGLKNTGELFF.

This chain joins TRBV2 and TRBJ1-3; 8 bases map to TRBD1. CDR1 and CDR2 from the germline V gene are SNHLY and FYNNEI. This CDR3 is built from 13 residues. V shed 8 bases, J shed 2 bases, and the junction held 2 bases outside the gene matches. The CDR3 spells CASQGATGNTIYF. The CDR3, as DNA: TGTGCCAGCCAGGGGGCTACTGGAAACACCATATATTTT.

A single count supports this clone. The chain employs TRBV12-5 and TRBJ2-2; 10 bases agree with TRBD1. CDR3 length equals 18 residues. From germline, CDR1 is LGHNT and CDR2 FRNRAP. V was clipped by 3 bases and J by 14 bases; unmatched bases: 21. CDR3 in DNA: TGTGCTAGTGGTTTTAGGGCCGCAGGGACAGGGGAGGGGGTTGGACTGTTTTTT. This codes for CASGFRAAGTGEGVGLFF.

This chain uses TRBV7-9 with TRBJ2-7; 9 bases line up with TRBD2. Germline V CDR1 and CDR2: SEHNR, FQNEAQ (reference sequence). J gave up 0 bases and V 5 bases, and 8 bases lay outside the gene matches. The CDR3 contains 16 residues. The CDR3 DNA sequence: TGTGCCAGCAGCCCACCACTGCGGGAGGGCTCCTACGAGCAGTACTTC. It codes for CASSPPLREGSYEQYF.

This clone was detected only once. The chain has TRBV2 and TRBJ1-2; D is unclear. Germline lookup yields CDR1 SNHLY and CDR2 FYNNEI. V lost 2 bases and J lost 6, with 10 bases in between. The CDR3 length is 13 residues. The CDR3 DNA is TGTGCCAGCAGTGAACCCGGCTTTCATGGCTACACCTTC. Protein product: CASSEPGFHGYTF.

The chain links TRBV27 to TRBJ1-2; D is unclear. V lost 5 bases and J lost 0, with 7 bases in between. Germline V gene sequence: CDR1 MNHEY, CDR2 SMNVEV (reference sequence). This CDR3 contains 13 residues. CDR3 in DNA: TGTGCCAGCAGTCCAGCACCTAACTATGGCTACACCTTC. It encodes CASSPAPNYGYTF.

The chain has TRBV19 and TRBJ2-3, with D perhaps TRBD2 (5 bases). V shed 3 bases and J shed 6 bases, with 16 bases lying between them. The V gene's germline CDR1 is LNHDA and CDR2 SQIVND (reference sequence). The length of the CDR3 is 15 residues. The CDR3: CASSIGGVRGDTQYF. DNA for the CDR3: TGTGCCAGTAGTATCGGTGGGGTCCGAGGGGATACGCAGTATTTT. Based on the CDR3 plus reference TRBV19 and TRBJ2-3, the full variable domain is DGGITQSPKYLFRKEGQNVTLSCEQNLNHDAMYWYRQDPGQGLRLIYYSQIVNDFQKGDIAEGYSVSREKKESFPLTVTSAQKNPTAFYLCASSIGGVRGDTQYFGPGTRLTVL.

The rearrangement uses TRBV18 and TRBJ2-3, with TRBD1 as a possible D gene (6 bases). The V end lost 3 bases, the J end lost 5 bases, and 15 bases lay between the germline ends. The CDR3 loop spans 15 amino acids. Germline assignment: CDR1 KGHSH and CDR2 LQKENI. CDR3 amino acids: CASSPNTGPGDTQYF. The CDR3, as DNA: TGTGCCAGCTCACCCAACACAGGGCCAGGAGATACGCAGTATTTT.

The chain carries TRBV9 and TRBJ1-4; D remains unclear. The CDR3 contains 16 residues. Germline-derived CDR1 and CDR2 are SGDLS and YYNGEE. Deletions cut 0 bases from V and 1 base from J, with 10 bases between. As DNA, the CDR3 is TGTGCCAGCAGCGTAGGAAACAGTATAACTAATGAAAAACTGTTTTTT. This sequence encodes CASSVGNSITNEKLFF. The full variable domain, with the rest looked up from reference TRBV9 and TRBJ1-4, is DSGVTQTPKHLITATGQRVTLRCSPRSGDLSVYWYQQSLDQGLQFLIQYYNGEERAKGNILERFSAQQFPDLHSELNLSSLELGDSALYFCASSVGNSITNEKLFFGSGTQLSVL.

The chain has TRBV27 and TRBJ2-6; TRBD1 matches at 9 bases. The CDR3 is 17 amino acids. Trimming took 5 bases from V and 0 from J; bases not matched to a gene: 5. Germline-derived CDR1 and CDR2 are MNHEY and SMNVEV (reference sequence). CDR3: CASSPGTGISGANVLTF. CDR3 nucleotide sequence: TGTGCCAGCAGTCCGGGGACAGGGATCTCTGGGGCCAACGTCCTGACTTTC. The variable domain in full, completed from reference TRBV27 and TRBJ2-6, reads EAQVTQNPRYLITVTGKKLTVTCSQNMNHEYMSWYRQDPGLGLRQIYYSMNVEVTDKGDVPEGYKVSRKEKRNFPLILESPSPNQTSLYFCASSPGTGISGANVLTFGAGSRLTVL.

The genes are TRBV27 and TRBJ2-7; 11 bases map to TRBD2. CDR3 size: 15 residues. Losses at the gene ends were 4 bases for V and 2 bases for J; bases not matched to a gene: 4. Germline-derived CDR1 and CDR2 are MNHEY and SMNVEV (reference sequence). CDR3 bases: TGTGCCAGCAGTTCGGGACTAGCGGAAACCTACGAGCAGTACTTC. Protein: CASSSGLAETYEQYF.

This clone came up once. The chain links TRBV18 to TRBJ2-3; tentative D call: TRBD2 (6 bases). The CDR3 consists of 17 residues. Germline V CDR1 and CDR2: KGHSH, LQKENI. Trimming shortened V by 2 bases and J by 0 bases, and 15 bases separated the two germline ends. The CDR3 nucleotides read TGTGCCAGCTCACCAGTGGCGGGGCCAAGAAGCACAGATACGCAGTATTTT. Encoded protein: CASSPVAGPRSTDTQYF.

The CDR3 protein is CASSPPQSQETQYF. DNA for the CDR3: TGTGCCAGCAGTCCGCCACAGTCCCAAGAGACCCAGTACTTC. The chain uses TRBV27 and TRBJ2-5; D gene uncertain. V was cut by 5 bases and J by 1 base, with 11 bases left in between. Germline lookup yields CDR1 MNHEY and CDR2 SMNVEV (reference sequence). This CDR3 has 14 residues.

This chain uses TRBV11-2 with TRBJ2-7; D unclear. CDR1 SGHAT and CDR2 FQNNGV come from the germline V gene. Between the trimmed V and J ends, which lost 4 bases and 3 bases, there was a span of 13 bases. This CDR3 contains 14 residues. CDR3: CASSSLRAGYEQYF. DNA of the CDR3: TGTGCCAGCAGCTCACTTCGTGCAGGCTACGAGCAGTACTTC.

The chain recombines TRBV4-3 with TRBJ2-1; D uncertain. V dropped 0 bases and J dropped 8 bases, with 14 bases sitting between them. The CDR3 loop spans 15 amino acids. The germline gives CDR1 LGHNA, CDR2 YSLEER. The CDR3 DNA reads as TGCGCCAGCAGCCAAGATGGGCTGGTGTCGTATGAGCAGTTCTTC. Translating it yields CASSQDGLVSYEQFF.